Below, 6 T cell receptor beta chains from the same sample are listed, as sequenced in a study of human T cells and chemical hapten exposure. TCRdb processed the RACE reads anew with MiXCR; each CDR3 protein has one entry. There are under 120,000 distinct CDR3 sequences in the sample; about 10% occur only once, and under 4.5% lies in the top ten. Time point denoted: patch test 1, 2 weeks after DPC sensitization. Treatment denoted: therapeutic diphenylcyclopropenone sensitization with weekly scalp DPC. The sample here was whole blood, taken in connection with sensitization to the hapten diphenylcyclopropenone (DPC). All receptors come from a woman in her thirties or forties with alopecia areata. Some clones in this sample may be carry-over from other donors' samples.

This clonotype was recorded a few times. CDR3 in amino acids: CASRNRVNTEAFF. Written as DNA, the CDR3 is TGTGCCAGCAGGAACAGGGTGAACACTGAAGCTTTCTTT. This chain connects TRBV28 to TRBJ1-1; tentative D call: TRBD1 (6 bases). This CDR3 spans 13 amino acids. From germline, CDR1 is MDHEN and CDR2 SYDVKM. V lost 6 bases and J lost 0, with 8 bases in between.

This clonotype was observed a few times. The chain uses TRBV19 and TRBJ2-4, with 12 positions matching TRBD2. Germline values: CDR1 LNHDA, CDR2 SQIVND (reference sequence). The CDR3 is 15 amino acids. V gave up 10 bases and J gave up 3 bases; unmatched junction bases: 7. CDR3 loop: CATSSGGVGKNIQYF. For the CDR3, the DNA is TGTGCCACCTCTAGCGGGGGGGTTGGCAAAAACATTCAGTACTTC.

This clonotype was seen more than once but under ten times. The V gene is TRBV28, the J gene TRBJ2-2, with D possibly matching TRBD1 (6 bases). CDR3 length: 16 residues. CDR1 and CDR2 from the germline V gene are MDHEN and SYDVKM. Between the trimmed V and J ends, which lost 2 bases and 0 bases, there was a span of 10 bases. This CDR3 is CASSLIGTPNTGELFF. In nucleotides, the CDR3 is TGTGCCAGCAGTTTAATAGGGACACCGAACACCGGGGAGCTGTTTTTT.

This clonotype appeared many times. V gene TRBV24-1 combines with J gene TRBJ2-7; D might be TRBD2 (5 bases). The V end was cut by 11 bases, the J end by 1 base, with 14 bases between. The length of the CDR3 is 13 residues. In germline, CDR1 is KGHDR, CDR2 SFDVKD. Written as DNA, the CDR3 is TGTGCCATCCGGGGTCGAGGGTCCTACGAGCAGTACTTC. Its translation is CAIRGRGSYEQYF.

This clonotype was seen repeatedly, ten times or more. The chain has TRBV6-5 and TRBJ1-1; no clear D gene. Germline V CDR1 and CDR2: MNHEY, SVGAGI. V lost 4 bases to trimming and J lost 0 bases, with 9 bases between them. The CDR3 contains 14 residues. Here the CDR3 DNA reads TGTGCCAGCAGTTTAGGGTTGATGAACACTGAAGCTTTCTTT. It specifies CASSLGLMNTEAFF.

This chain connects TRBV20-1 to TRBJ2-3; 9 positions match TRBD1. Germline trimming cut 3 bases from V and 4 bases from J; bases unmatched to any gene: 8. This CDR3 contains 15 residues. Germline loops: CDR1 DFQATT, CDR2 SNEGSKA (reference sequence). The CDR3 loop is CSARADRGGADTQYF. CDR3 coding DNA: TGCAGTGCTAGGGCTGACAGGGGGGGCGCAGATACGCAGTATTTT.